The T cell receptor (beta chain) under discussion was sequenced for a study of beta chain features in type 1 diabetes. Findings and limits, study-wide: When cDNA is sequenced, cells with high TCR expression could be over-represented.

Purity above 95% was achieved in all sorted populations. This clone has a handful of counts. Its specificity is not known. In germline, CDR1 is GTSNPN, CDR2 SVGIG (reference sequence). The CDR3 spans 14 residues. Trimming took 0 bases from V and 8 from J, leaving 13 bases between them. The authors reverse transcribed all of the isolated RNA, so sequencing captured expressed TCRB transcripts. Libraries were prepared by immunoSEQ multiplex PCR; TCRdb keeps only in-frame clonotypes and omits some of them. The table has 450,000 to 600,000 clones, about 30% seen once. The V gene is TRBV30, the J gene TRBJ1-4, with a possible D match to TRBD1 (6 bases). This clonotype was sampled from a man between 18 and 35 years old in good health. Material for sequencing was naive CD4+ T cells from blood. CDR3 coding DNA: TGTGCCTGGAGTGTATCAGGGGCACAAGAAAAACTGTTTTTT. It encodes CAWSVSGAQEKLFF.